These T cell receptor beta chains were read from a single sample in a study of CD8+ T cells in alopecia areata. The assay was immunoSEQ multiplex PCR, and TCRdb's table has in-frame clones only and misses some. The sample records 130,000 or so clones, around 63% being singletons. The starting material was CD4+ T cells sorted from blood, obtained at week 4, from a patient treated with tofacitinib. Every receptor here comes from a human donor with alopecia areata. CDR3s include the opening cysteine and the closing phenylalanine or tryptophan. Each record gives: CDR3 length, V gene, D gene, J gene, clone size, CDR3 DNA, CDR3 protein. A D gene is named only where the DNA matches it firmly. Some rows have no size entry. The others give once, few or many, or a class for an expanded clone.

15	TRBV7-9	.	TRBJ2-5	.	TGTGCCAGCAGCCGGCAGGTAGACGCGCAAGAGACCCAGTACTTC	CASSRQVDAQETQYF
12	TRBV25-1	.	TRBJ2-1	.	TGTGCCAGCAGTGAGAATTACAATGAGCAGTTCTTC	CASSENYNEQFF
13	TRBV6-6	TRBD1	TRBJ1-2	.	TGTGCCAGCACCGCTACAGGGGGCTTTGGCTACACCTTC	CASTATGGFGYTF
15	TRBV29-1	TRBD2	TRBJ2-7	.	TGCAGCGTTGAAGATCGGGGACTAGTACTCTACGAGCAGTACTTC	CSVEDRGLVLYEQYF
13	TRBV4-3	.	TRBJ2-7	.	TGCGCCAGCAGCCAAGATGGCCACACTCCACCATACTTC	CASSQDGHTPPYF
15	TRBV5-1	.	TRBJ1-1	.	TGCGCCAGCAGCCCACAGACAGCGGGAGACACTGAAGCTTTCTTT	CASSPQTAGDTEAFF
17	TRBV27	TRBD2	TRBJ2-1	.	TGTGCCAGCAGTTTAGGCCGACTAGCGGGAGAGGTAGGTGAGCAGTTCTTC	CASSLGRLAGEVGEQFF
17	TRBV4-1	TRBD2	TRBJ2-5	.	TGCGCCAGCAGCCAAGGGAATAGCGGGAGGTCTGGAGAGACCCAGTACTTC	CASSQGNSGRSGETQYF
12	TRBV30	.	TRBJ2-5	.	TGTGCCTGGAGTGCGAATTCAGGGACCCAGTACTTC	CAWSANSGTQYF
11	TRBV29-1	.	TRBJ1-2	few	TGCAGCGTCGGGGCAGAGCGAGGCTACACCTTC	CSVGAERGYTF
14	TRBV29-1	.	TRBJ1-2	.	TGCAGCGTTGATTTGGGGGCGGGGGACTATGGCTACACCTTC	CSVDLGAGDYGYTF
13	TRBV5-4	.	TRBJ2-1	.	TGTGCCAGCAGCTTGGAATCCTACAATGAGCAGTTCTTC	CASSLESYNEQFF
14	TRBV18	.	TRBJ2-5	.	TGTGCCAGCTCACCAGTCAGTACCCAAGAGACCCAGTACTTC	CASSPVSTQETQYF
14	TRBV6-5	.	TRBJ2-4	few	TGTGCCAGCACCAGCAACGCGGTCAAAAACATTCAGTACTTC	CASTSNAVKNIQYF
17	TRBV10-3	.	TRBJ2-6	.	TGTGCCATCAGTGATCGACAGGGAGGCTCTGGGGCCAACGTCCTGACTTTC	CAISDRQGGSGANVLTF
13	TRBV19	.	TRBJ1-2	few	TGTGCCAGTAGCTGGGGGCTAGGCGACGGCTACACCTTC	CASSWGLGDGYTF